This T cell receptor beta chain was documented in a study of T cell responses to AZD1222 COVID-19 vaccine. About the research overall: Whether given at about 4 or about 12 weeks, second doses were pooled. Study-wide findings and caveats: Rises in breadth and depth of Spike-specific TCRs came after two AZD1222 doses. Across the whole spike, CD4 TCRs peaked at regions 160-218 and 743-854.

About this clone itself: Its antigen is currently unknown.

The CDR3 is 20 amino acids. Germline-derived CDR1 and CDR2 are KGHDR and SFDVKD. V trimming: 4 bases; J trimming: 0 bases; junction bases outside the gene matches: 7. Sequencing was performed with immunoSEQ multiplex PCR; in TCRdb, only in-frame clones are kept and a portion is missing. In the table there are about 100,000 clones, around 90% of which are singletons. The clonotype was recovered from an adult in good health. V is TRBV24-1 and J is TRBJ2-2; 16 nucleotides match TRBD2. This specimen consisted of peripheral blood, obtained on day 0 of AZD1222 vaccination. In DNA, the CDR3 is TGTGCCACCAGTGAACCCGGGACTAGCGGGAGGGACGCGAACACCGGGGAGCTGTTTTTT. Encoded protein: CATSEPGTSGRDANTGELFF.